The 19 T cell receptor beta chains in this list originate from one sample, sequenced in a study of Graves' ophthalmopathy and Graves' hyperthyroidism. TCR beta CDR3 regions were amplified from RNA transcripts. First-round RT-PCR employed HTBI primers, with a second-round multiplex PCR after it. Each CDR3 protein is one row after TCRdb ran MiXCR on the multiplex PCR reads. The sample lists 200,000 to 250,000 distinct CDR3 sequences; under 25% were seen once. Sequenced sample: peripheral blood. These receptors were obtained from a woman aged 45-65 years with Graves' ophthalmopathy.

This clonotype was seen repeatedly, ten times or more. The chain uses TRBV11-2 and TRBJ2-7; TRBD2 matches at 12 bases. The CDR3 loop spans 17 amino acids. Trimming cost V 3 bases and J 0 bases; bases outside gene matches: 6. Germline CDR1 and CDR2: SGHAT and FQNNGV. CDR3 in amino acids: CASSFHLTSGGSYEQYF. The CDR3 DNA is TGTGCCAGCAGCTTCCACTTGACTAGCGGGGGCTCCTACGAGCAGTACTTC.

At least ten counts were recorded for this clonotype. This chain connects TRBV5-1 to TRBJ2-5; D might be TRBD1 or TRBD2, each matching 5 bases. This CDR3 spans 15 amino acids. Trimming pared 2 bases from V and 5 bases from J, leaving 16 bases between. CDR1 is SGHRS and CDR2 is YFSETQ in the germline V gene. The CDR3 here is CASSLIGASGETQYF. The CDR3 region has the DNA TGCGCCAGCAGCTTAATTGGGGCCTCGGGGGAGACCCAGTACTTC.

There are many counts of this clonotype. The chain recombines TRBV20-1 with TRBJ2-7, with 8 bases lining up with TRBD2. Germline assignment: CDR1 DFQATT and CDR2 SNEGSKA (reference sequence). The CDR3 consists of 13 residues. Losses at the gene ends were 4 bases for V and 0 bases for J; bases not matched to a gene: 2. The DNA for the CDR3 is TGCAGTGCTATCAGCGGGAGCTCCTACGAGCAGTACTTC. As protein: CSAISGSSYEQYF.

The chain couples TRBV6-2 or TRBV6-3 to TRBJ2-7; the match to TRBD2 covers 9 bases. V dropped 8 bases and J dropped 5; count of bases not matched to a gene: 28. Germline V CDR1 and CDR2: MNHEY, SVGEGT. This CDR3 comprises 20 residues. The CDR3 DNA follows: TGTGCCAGCTATTACAACCCAAAAACGTCATTTGGGCTAGCGGGACACGAGCAGTACTTC. Translating it yields CASYYNPKTSFGLAGHEQYF.

The table lists this clonotype with many counts. The V and J genes are TRBV3-1 and TRBJ1-1; TRBD1 is a possible D gene (5 bases). The CDR3 has 15 residues. V gave up 4 bases and J gave up 1 base, with 13 bases separating them. Germline lookup yields CDR1 LGHDT and CDR2 YNNKEL (reference sequence). The CDR3 sequence: CASSRSGTGNTEAFF. In nucleotides, the CDR3 is TGTGCCAGCAGCCGTTCCGGGACGGGGAACACTGAAGCTTTCTTT.

The sample holds a few counts of this clonotype. The missing conserved phenylalanine or tryptophan at the end of this CDR3 makes a read error likely. The chain carries TRBV10-3 and TRBJ1-1; 10 nucleotides match TRBD1. The CDR3 loop spans 16 amino acids. Germline CDR1 is ENHRY and CDR2 is SYGVKD. J was trimmed by 5 bases and V by 3 bases; bases with no gene match: 9. The CDR3 DNA reads TGTGCCATCAGTGACCGGACAGGGGGTCGAGGAACTGAAGCTTTCCTT. The encoded protein is CAISDRTGGRGTEAFL.

This clonotype was observed many times. The chain links TRBV30 to TRBJ2-7; D perhaps matches TRBD2 (6 bases). Deletions cut 0 bases from V and 2 bases from J, with 11 bases between. The length of the CDR3 is 14 residues. Germline lookup yields CDR1 GTSNPN and CDR2 SVGIG (reference sequence). The CDR3 reads CAWSVTGVAYEQYF. CDR3 sequence (DNA): TGTGCCTGGAGTGTAACGGGAGTGGCCTACGAGCAGTACTTC.

This clonotype appeared many times. The gene calls are TRBV28 and TRBJ1-6; TRBD1 agrees at 11 bases. This CDR3 comprises 15 residues. V trimming: 6 bases; J trimming: 9 bases; junction bases outside the gene matches: 7. CDR1 is MDHEN, CDR2 SYDVKM, per germline. For the CDR3, the DNA is TGTGCCAGCAGGGGGGGACAGGGGGATGGTTCACCCCTCCACTTT. Translation gives CASRGGQGDGSPLHF.

Ten or more counts support this clonotype. The gene calls are TRBV27 and TRBJ1-5; the D is unclear. With 2 bases removed from V and 0 bases from J, the gap between germline ends came to 23 bases. The CDR3 runs 20 residues. Germline assignment: CDR1 MNHEY and CDR2 SMNVEV (reference sequence). The chain's CDR3 is CASSLQSVAGMVVSNQPQHF. CDR3 nucleotides: TGTGCCAGCAGTTTACAGTCTGTAGCCGGGATGGTCGTTAGCAATCAGCCCCAGCATTTT.

The V and J genes are TRBV3-1 and TRBJ1-2, with D perhaps TRBD1 (6 bases). The CDR3 has 15 residues. In germline, CDR1 is LGHDT, CDR2 YNNKEL (reference sequence). Trimming removed 0 bases at V and 6 bases at J, with 14 bases between. The CDR3 bases are TGTGCCAGCAGCCAAGATGTGAGGGGGAGAGATGGCTACACCTTC. Translated: CASSQDVRGRDGYTF.

At least ten counts were recorded for this clonotype. The chain recombines TRBV4-1 with TRBJ2-3; D is unresolved. The V gene's germline CDR1 is MGHRA and CDR2 YSYEKL. V was cut by 3 bases and J by 6 bases, with 13 bases left in between. The CDR3 runs to 14 residues. CDR3 sequence reads: CASSQAVSEDTQYF. CDR3 in DNA: TGCGCCAGCAGCCAGGCAGTATCGGAGGATACGCAGTATTTT.

This rearrangement joins TRBV28 to TRBJ1-2; tentatively, D is TRBD1 (5 bases). Germline V gene lookup returns CDR1 MDHEN and CDR2 SYDVKM. The germline V and J ends were trimmed by 0 bases and 4 bases, with 15 bases remaining between them. The CDR3 length is 16 residues. The CDR3 region has the DNA TGTGCCAGCAGTTTATGGGACAAAGGATCTAGCTATGGCTACACCTTC. It is translated as CASSLWDKGSSYGYTF.

The genes are TRBV5-1 and TRBJ2-2; 8 bases are a match to TRBD2. Germline assignment: CDR1 SGHRS and CDR2 YFSETQ. CDR3 length: 16 amino acids. The ends lost 0 bases at V and 4 bases at J; junction bases unmatched: 5. CDR3 amino acids: CASSLAVAGSTGELFF. In DNA form, the CDR3 reads TGCGCCAGCAGCTTGGCGGTAGCGGGGTCCACCGGGGAGCTGTTTTTT.

This clonotype was observed many times. The chain employs TRBV27 and TRBJ2-2, with D possibly being TRBD2 (6 bases). The V and J ends lost 3 bases and 6 bases respectively, with 8 bases between them. CDR3 size: 13 residues. Germline values: CDR1 MNHEY, CDR2 SMNVEV (reference sequence). In DNA form, the CDR3 reads TGTGCCAGCAGTTTCGGCGGGGCCGGGGAGCTGTTTTTT. Its protein is CASSFGGAGELFF.

This clonotype was found many times. This chain links TRBV20-1 with TRBJ2-4, with a possible D match to TRBD1 (5 bases). The germline V gene has CDR1 DFQATT and CDR2 SNEGSKA (reference sequence). The CDR3 consists of 12 residues. Trimming stripped 5 bases from V and 6 bases from J, with 11 bases between. CDR3 residues: CSARTKTNIQYF. The CDR3 region has the DNA TGCAGTGCTCGGACAAAGACAAACATTCAGTACTTC.

The sample holds many counts of this clonotype. This chain joins TRBV7-8 and TRBJ2-5; 8 bases are a match to TRBD2. Germline CDR1 SGHVS, CDR2 FQNEAQ. V was pared by 3 bases and J by 4 bases, with 7 bases of the junction left unmatched. CDR3 size: 15 residues. Here the CDR3 reads CASSFPGGGRETQYF. Written as DNA, the CDR3 is TGTGCCAGCAGCTTCCCGGGAGGGGGGCGAGAGACCCAGTACTTC. Using reference TRBV7-8 and TRBJ2-5 for the parts outside the CDR3, the full variable domain is GAGVSQSPRYKVAKRGQDVALRCDPISGHVSLFWYQQALGQGPEFLTYFQNEAQLDKSGLPSDRFFAERPEGSVSTLKIQRTQQEDSAVYLCASSFPGGGRETQYFGPGTRLLVL.

This clonotype was observed at least ten times. The rearrangement links TRBV28 to TRBJ1-1, with 9 positions matching TRBD1. This CDR3 spans 16 amino acids. V shed 10 bases and J 5 bases; nucleotides not matched to a gene: 17. Germline V gives CDR1 MDHEN, CDR2 SYDVKM. DNA of the CDR3: TGTGCCACCCTACCGACATGGGGGACAGGGCGAACTGAAGCTTTCTTT. This codes for CATLPTWGTGRTEAFF. Complete variable domain (other parts from reference TRBV28 and TRBJ1-1): DVKVTQSSRYLVKRTGEKVFLECVQDMDHENMFWYRQDPGLGLRLIYFSYDVKMKEKGDIPEGYSVSREKKERFSLILESASTNQTSMYLCATLPTWGTGRTEAFFGQGTRLTVV.

This clonotype has just a few counts. CDR3 bases: TGCGCCAGCAGCCCCCCCTCTGGCAGCGAGGGCTACACCTTC. It is translated as CASSPPSGSEGYTF. V gene TRBV5-1 combines with J gene TRBJ1-2; D uncertain. V was shortened by 4 bases and J by 8 bases, with 18 bases between the two germline ends. The CDR3 loop spans 14 amino acids. From germline, CDR1 is SGHRS and CDR2 YFSETQ.

The chain carries TRBV11-3 and TRBJ2-7, with a possible D match to TRBD2 (5 bases). The CDR3 contains 15 residues. The V gene lost 0 bases and the J gene lost 3 bases, with 12 bases spanning the gap. Per the germline V gene, CDR1 is SGHNT and CDR2 is YENEEA. CDR3 sequence reads: CASSLERDPFYEQYF. CDR3 coding DNA: TGTGCCAGCAGCTTAGAACGGGATCCATTCTACGAGCAGTACTTC.